This entry lists 28 T cell receptor beta chains sequenced from one sample in a study of blood T cell repertoires in COVID-19. The table came from immunoSEQ multiplex PCR; TCRdb's copy has only in-frame clones and leaves some out. Of fewer than 200,000 clones listed, roughly 71% were seen once; the top ten hold approximately 3.7%. Sequences were obtained from peripheral blood. The receptor set was obtained from a woman aged 80 or over with acute or convalescent COVID-19.

The gene calls are TRBV7-6 and TRBJ1-2; D is undetermined. Per germline, CDR1 SGHVS and CDR2 FNYEAQ. The CDR3 sequence is 14 residues long. V was cut by 3 bases and J by 4 bases, with 12 bases left in between. CDR3 DNA sequence: TGTGCCAGCAGCTTGAAGGCGGGCGGCTATGGCTACACCTTC. Protein sequence: CASSLKAGGYGYTF.

The V and J genes are TRBV7-8 and TRBJ2-7; D might be TRBD1 (5 bases). The CDR3 covers 12 residues. Trimming stripped 5 bases from V and 6 bases from J, with 11 bases between. CDR1 SGHVS and CDR2 FQNEAQ come from the germline V gene. The CDR3 region is CASSPIQGEQYF. For the CDR3, the DNA is TGTGCCAGCAGCCCCATCCAGGGCGAGCAGTACTTC.

This CDR3 is CASSPEGDTIYF. The CDR3 DNA reads TGTGCCAGCAGCCCAGAAGGGGACACCATATATTTT. The chain combines TRBV9 with TRBJ1-3, with D possibly matching TRBD1 (5 bases). Trimming took off 4 bases at V and 8 bases at J, with 10 bases between the two ends. Per germline, CDR1 SGDLS and CDR2 YYNGEE. The CDR3 runs 12 residues.

V and J are TRBV5-1 and TRBJ2-3, with TRBD2 matching 14 bases. Unmatched junction bases numbered 5, after V lost 3 bases and J lost 2 bases. The CDR3 is 17 amino acids. Germline-derived CDR1 and CDR2 are SGHRS and YFSETQ. CDR3 loop: CASSSGLAGAYTDTQYF. In DNA, the CDR3 is TGCGCCAGCAGCTCGGGACTAGCGGGAGCGTACACAGATACGCAGTATTTT.

This clone was counted a single time. J is TRBJ2-7 and V is TRBV20-1; 9 bases match TRBD1. The V segment lost 3 bases and the J segment 7 bases; nucleotides outside the gene matches: 10. CDR3 length: 14 residues. Germline loops: CDR1 DFQATT, CDR2 SNEGSKA (reference sequence). The CDR3 loop is CSASGGPTGGEQYF. The CDR3 DNA is TGCAGTGCTAGTGGGGGTCCGACAGGGGGTGAGCAGTACTTC.

The V call is TRBV28, the J call TRBJ1-2; D gene uncertain. The CDR3 runs to 14 residues. Germline V gene lookup returns CDR1 MDHEN and CDR2 SYDVKM. The V gene lost 1 base and the J gene lost 4 bases, with 10 bases spanning the gap. This CDR3 reads CASSLYGLSYGYTF. The CDR3, as DNA: TGTGCCAGCAGTTTATATGGACTGAGCTATGGCTACACCTTC.

J is TRBJ1-6 and V is TRBV6-5, with 8 bases aligning to TRBD1. V shed 6 bases and J 9 bases; nucleotides not matched to a gene: 7. The germline V gene has CDR1 MNHEY and CDR2 SVGAGI. This CDR3 spans 14 amino acids. CDR3 nucleotide sequence: TGTGCCAGCAGAAAAACAGGGGGTGGTTCACCCCTCCACTTT. Residues: CASRKTGGGSPLHF.

J is TRBJ1-6 and V is TRBV19, with D tentatively TRBD1 (6 bases). CDR1 is LNHDA, CDR2 SQIVND, per germline (reference sequence). V was cut by 9 bases and J by 3 bases, with 15 bases left in between. The CDR3 runs to 15 residues. The CDR3 protein is CASASGTLYNSPLHF. The CDR3 coding sequence is TGTGCCAGCGCCTCCGGGACACTCTATAATTCACCCCTCCACTTT.

V is TRBV3-1 (or the pseudogene TRBV3-2) and J is TRBJ1-5, with D perhaps TRBD1 (6 bases). CDR3 length: 15 residues. The germline V gene has CDR1 LGHDT and CDR2 YNNKEL (reference sequence). Trimming removed 1 base from V and 5 bases from J, with 12 bases in between. This CDR3 reads CASSQGVGGYQPQHF. CDR3 DNA: TGTGCCAGCAGCCAAGGGGTAGGGGGATATCAGCCCCAGCATTTT.

CDR3 in amino acids: CASSLGGQLYEQYF. In nucleotides, the CDR3 is TGCGCCAGCAGCTTGGGGGGCCAGCTCTACGAGCAGTACTTC. The rearrangement uses TRBV5-1 and TRBJ2-7; maybe TRBD1 (5 bases). This CDR3 region has 14 residues. The germline CDR1 and CDR2 sequences are SGHRS and YFSETQ. Trimming removed 0 bases at V and 3 bases at J, with 10 bases between.

The chain combines TRBV6-1 with TRBJ2-1; 11 nucleotides match TRBD2. The CDR3 consists of 16 residues. The germline CDR1 and CDR2 sequences are MNHNS and SASEGT. The junction had 9 bases not matched to a gene; V was cut back by 2 bases and J by 9 bases. The DNA for the CDR3 is TGTGCCAGCAGTGAAATGCGCACTAGCGGGGGAGGTGAGCAGTTCTTC. This encodes CASSEMRTSGGGEQFF.

The J gene is TRBJ2-1, the V gene TRBV3-1 (or the pseudogene TRBV3-2), with TRBD2 as a possible D gene (6 bases). In germline, CDR1 is LGHDT, CDR2 YNNKEL (reference sequence). CDR3 size: 16 residues. Trimming took off 2 bases at V and 0 bases at J, with 11 bases between the two ends. CDR3 region: CASSQLAGTSYNEQFF. CDR3 nucleotide sequence: TGTGCCAGCAGCCAACTGGCGGGAACCTCCTACAATGAGCAGTTCTTC.

This chain joins TRBV6-5 and TRBJ1-5; D is unclear. From germline, CDR1 is MNHEY and CDR2 SVGAGI. V was pared by 0 bases and J by 5 bases, with 5 bases between. The CDR3 loop spans 13 amino acids. The CDR3 is CASSYSIDQPQHF. The CDR3 DNA reads TGTGCCAGCAGTTACTCCATTGATCAGCCCCAGCATTTT.

The V gene is TRBV5-1, the J gene TRBJ1-1; TRBD1 aligns across 8 bases. The CDR3 loop spans 16 amino acids. In germline, CDR1 is SGHRS, CDR2 YFSETQ. The V segment lost 4 bases and the J segment 0 bases; nucleotides outside the gene matches: 8. The CDR3 here is CASSLAGTGLNTEAFF. CDR3 sequence (DNA): TGCGCCAGCAGCCTTGCCGGGACAGGATTGAACACTGAAGCTTTCTTT.

J is TRBJ1-6 and V is TRBV2, with D perhaps matching TRBD1 (6 bases). Germline assignment: CDR1 SNHLY and CDR2 FYNNEI. Between the trimmed V and J ends, which lost 7 bases and 9 bases, there was a span of 19 bases. The length of the CDR3 is 15 residues. CDR3 bases: TGTGCCAGCATCCATGAACAGGGAGTTAGTTCACCCCTCCACTTT. Protein product: CASIHEQGVSSPLHF.

The gene calls are TRBV5-6 and TRBJ2-5; D perhaps matches TRBD2 (5 bases). The CDR3 extends over 15 amino acids. With 3 bases removed from V and 1 base from J, the gap between germline ends came to 13 bases. Per germline, CDR1 SGHDT and CDR2 YYEEEE. The CDR3 DNA follows: TGTGCCAGCAGCTACCGGGGTGGGGTCCAAGAGACCCAGTACTTC. Encoded protein: CASSYRGGVQETQYF.

The rearrangement links TRBV6-6 to TRBJ2-7; D is perhaps TRBD1 (6 bases). Trimming shortened V by 4 bases and J by 4 bases, and 17 bases separated the two germline ends. The CDR3 covers 15 residues. Per germline, CDR1 MNHNY and CDR2 SVGAGI (reference sequence). The CDR3 here is CASSLEQGPGYEQYF. Here the CDR3 DNA reads TGTGCCAGCAGTTTAGAGCAGGGGCCGGGGTACGAGCAGTACTTC.

The CDR3 coding sequence is TGCGCCAGCAGCGGCGGACTAGAAACCAATGAGCAGTTCTTC. This sequence encodes CASSGGLETNEQFF. The chain is built from TRBV5-1 and TRBJ2-1, with 7 bases identical to TRBD2. CDR3 length: 14 amino acids. V lost 4 bases and J lost 6; bases outside the gene matches: 7. Per the germline V gene, CDR1 is SGHRS and CDR2 is YFSETQ.

This clone was picked up a small number of times. The chain links TRBV7-8 to TRBJ2-1, with D possibly matching TRBD2 (6 bases). V gave up 5 bases and J gave up 4 bases, with 15 bases separating them. The CDR3 is made up of 15 amino acids. The germline gives CDR1 SGHVS, CDR2 FQNEAQ. The CDR3: CASSVLASTYNEQFF. The CDR3 DNA is TGTGCCAGCAGCGTCCTAGCGAGTACTTACAATGAGCAGTTCTTC.

This clone turned up a few times. J is TRBJ2-7 and V is TRBV2; 7 bases fit TRBD1. J lost 3 bases, V lost 6 bases, and 5 bases had no gene match. Germline loops: CDR1 SNHLY, CDR2 FYNNEI. This CDR3 comprises 13 residues. This chain's CDR3 is CASRGRQGYEQYF. The CDR3 coding sequence is TGTGCCAGCAGGGGGCGACAGGGCTACGAGCAGTACTTC.

The chain recombines TRBV5-1 with TRBJ1-6, with a possible D match to TRBD1 (5 bases). V was trimmed by 2 bases and J by 0 bases, leaving 9 bases between them. This CDR3 has 16 amino acids. The germline V gene has CDR1 SGHRS and CDR2 YFSETQ. The CDR3 nucleotides read TGCGCCAGCAGCTTAGGGGATAGCTCCTATAATTCACCCCTCCACTTT. The encoded protein is CASSLGDSSYNSPLHF.

This clone was detected once. V usage is TRBV7-8 and J usage is TRBJ1-5, with TRBD1 identical over 7 bases. The CDR3 is 15 amino acids. V gave up 4 bases and J gave up 9 bases; unmatched junction bases: 12. Germline CDR1 and CDR2: SGHVS and FQNEAQ. CDR3 region: CASSSRQGRAGPQHF. CDR3 DNA: TGTGCCAGCAGCTCCCGACAGGGCCGGGCGGGGCCCCAGCATTTT. The complete variable domain, with remaining parts taken from reference TRBV7-8 and TRBJ1-5, reads GAGVSQSPRYKVAKRGQDVALRCDPISGHVSLFWYQQALGQGPEFLTYFQNEAQLDKSGLPSDRFFAERPEGSVSTLKIQRTQQEDSAVYLCASSSRQGRAGPQHFGDGTRLSIL.

The V and J genes are TRBV6-6 and TRBJ2-3; D is possibly TRBD2 (5 bases). The V gene lost 5 bases and the J gene lost 9 bases, with 15 bases spanning the gap. CDR3 length: 13 residues. Per the germline V gene, CDR1 is MNHNY and CDR2 is SVGAGI (reference sequence). The CDR3 spells CASSTPGVWTQYF. The CDR3 bases are TGTGCCAGCAGTACTCCCGGGGTATGGACGCAGTATTTT.

This chain joins TRBV10-3 and TRBJ1-2; the match to TRBD1 covers 7 bases. The CDR3 covers 15 residues. CDR1 and CDR2 from the germline V gene are ENHRY and SYGVKD. V lost 3 bases, J lost 4 bases, and 8 bases stayed unmatched. The CDR3 is CAISEGQVGIYGYTF. The CDR3 nucleotides read TGTGCCATCAGTGAAGGACAGGTCGGTATCTATGGCTACACCTTC.

The chain combines TRBV28 with TRBJ1-1; D remains unclear. The CDR3 sequence is 19 residues long. Germline loops: CDR1 MDHEN, CDR2 SYDVKM. Deletions cut 6 bases from V and 0 bases from J, with 26 bases between. Here the CDR3 reads CASRMAETFVRYLNTEAFF. For the CDR3, the DNA is TGTGCCAGCAGAATGGCGGAGACCTTTGTGCGATACCTGAACACTGAAGCTTTCTTT.

This clone was seen more than once but under ten times. The rearrangement joins TRBV28 to TRBJ1-5; D gene uncertain. The V end was cut by 3 bases, the J end by 3 bases, with 15 bases between. Looked up from germline, CDR1 is MDHEN and CDR2 is SYDVKM. This CDR3 comprises 16 residues. For the CDR3, the DNA is TGTGCCAGCAGTTTGGAGGGTCAAAGGGACAATCAGCCCCAGCATTTT. Its translation is CASSLEGQRDNQPQHF.

The chain uses TRBV9 and TRBJ1-2; tentatively, D is TRBD1 (6 bases). V lost 6 bases to trimming and J lost 0 bases, with 15 bases between them. The CDR3 consists of 15 residues. The germline gives CDR1 SGDLS, CDR2 YYNGEE. CDR3 in amino acids: CASTNGQFSNYGYTF. The CDR3 DNA reads as TGTGCCAGCACCAACGGACAGTTTTCTAACTATGGCTACACCTTC. Complete variable domain (other parts from reference TRBV9 and TRBJ1-2): DSGVTQTPKHLITATGQRVTLRCSPRSGDLSVYWYQQSLDQGLQFLIQYYNGEERAKGNILERFSAQQFPDLHSELNLSSLELGDSALYFCASTNGQFSNYGYTFGSGTRLTVV.

The chain is built from TRBV5-1 and TRBJ2-1; D remains unclear. V lost 1 base to trimming and J lost 3 bases, with 8 bases between them. From germline, CDR1 is SGHRS and CDR2 YFSETQ. CDR3 length: 14 amino acids. CDR3 protein: CASSLSNSYNEQFF. In DNA, the CDR3 is TGCGCCAGCAGCTTGAGTAACAGCTACAATGAGCAGTTCTTC.